This is a list of T cell receptor beta chains from one sample in a study of cytomegalovirus exposure and HLA in healthy donors. Using immunoSEQ multiplex PCR, the repertoire was profiled, and TCRdb retains in-frame clones only, with some absent. The repertoire holds a few hundred thousand clones, with approximately 86% as singletons. The specimen was PBMCs. The source is a man aged 25 to 40 in good health and CMV-seronegative. The CDR3 runs from the conserved cysteine through the conserved F or W. The D gene is left open where the match is weak. Size is omitted from some rows. Given values are once, few, many or a class for expanded clones.

v_gene: TRBV18; j_gene: TRBJ1-3; d_gene: TRBD1; abundance: NA; CDR3aa: CASSPVLGTGQGNTIYF; CDR3nt: TGTGCCAGCTCACCGGTTTTAGGGACAGGGCAAGGAAACACCATATATTTT
v_gene: TRBV7-8; j_gene: TRBJ2-4; d_gene: TRBD1; abundance: NA; CDR3aa: CASSLGGTGALGIQYF; CDR3nt: TGTGCCAGCAGCTTAGGAGGGACAGGGGCACTAGGCATTCAGTACTTC
v_gene: TRBV18; j_gene: TRBJ1-2; d_gene: TRBD1; abundance: NA; CDR3aa: CASSQQGDRNYGYTF; CDR3nt: TGTGCCAGCTCACAACAGGGGGATCGTAACTATGGCTACACCTTC
v_gene: TRBV5-1; j_gene: TRBJ1-4; d_gene: TRBD1; abundance: once; CDR3aa: CASSPGDSREKLFF; CDR3nt: TGCGCCAGCAGCCCCGGGGACAGTAGGGAAAAACTGTTTTTT
v_gene: TRBV6-6; j_gene: TRBJ2-7; d_gene: TRBD1; abundance: NA; CDR3aa: CASGTGVVEQYF; CDR3nt: TGTGCCAGCGGGACAGGGGTGGTCGAGCAGTACTTC
v_gene: TRBV4-1; j_gene: TRBJ2-2; d_gene: TRBD2; abundance: NA; CDR3aa: CASSQVLAGVNTGELFF; CDR3nt: TGCGCCAGCAGCCAGGTACTAGCGGGGGTTAACACCGGGGAGCTGTTTTTT
v_gene: TRBV2; j_gene: TRBJ2-7; d_gene: TRBD1; abundance: NA; CDR3aa: CASSLPGTGLYEQYF; CDR3nt: TGTGCCAGCAGCCTCCCCGGGACAGGGCTCTACGAGCAGTACTTC
v_gene: TRBV4-1; j_gene: TRBJ1-3; d_gene: TRBD1; abundance: once; CDR3aa: CASSQEGRRGLLGGNTIYF; CDR3nt: TGCGCCAGCAGCCAAGAAGGCCGCAGGGGGCTATTGGGAGGAAACACCATATATTTT
v_gene: TRBV4-1; j_gene: TRBJ1-2; d_gene: NA; abundance: NA; CDR3aa: CASSPPFRGKNGYTF; CDR3nt: TGCGCCAGCAGCCCCCCTTTTAGAGGGAAGAATGGCTACACCTTC
v_gene: TRBV29-1; j_gene: TRBJ1-1; d_gene: NA; abundance: once; CDR3aa: CSATSGGVNTEAFF; CDR3nt: TGCAGCGCCACATCCGGCGGGGTGAACACTGAAGCTTTCTTT
v_gene: TRBV19; j_gene: TRBJ2-2; d_gene: TRBD1; abundance: NA; CDR3aa: CASSITGTGPGELFF; CDR3nt: TGTGCCAGTAGTATTACTGGGACAGGGCCCGGGGAGCTGTTTTTT
v_gene: TRBV4-3; j_gene: TRBJ1-3; d_gene: NA; abundance: NA; CDR3aa: CASSQDAAGGNTIYF; CDR3nt: TGCGCCAGCAGCCAAGATGCGGCTGGAGGAAACACCATATATTTT
v_gene: TRBV7-7; j_gene: TRBJ2-3; d_gene: TRBD2; abundance: NA; CDR3aa: CASSPTGLATDTQYF; CDR3nt: TGTGCCAGCAGCCCTACGGGACTAGCCACAGATACGCAGTATTTT
v_gene: TRBV2; j_gene: TRBJ2-3; d_gene: TRBD2; abundance: NA; CDR3aa: CASSEFLAGRGTQYF; CDR3nt: TGTGCCAGCAGTGAGTTCCTAGCGGGGAGAGGTACGCAGTATTTT
v_gene: TRBV6-5; j_gene: TRBJ2-3; d_gene: NA; abundance: NA; CDR3aa: CASSYKLQGTDTQYF; CDR3nt: TGTGCCAGCAGTTATAAGTTGCAGGGAACAGATACGCAGTATTTT
v_gene: TRBV5-1; j_gene: TRBJ1-5; d_gene: NA; abundance: NA; CDR3aa: CASSLEGGTGQPQHF; CDR3nt: TGCGCCAGCAGCTTGGAAGGGGGAACCGGTCAGCCCCAGCATTTT
v_gene: TRBV19; j_gene: TRBJ2-1; d_gene: TRBD1; abundance: NA; CDR3aa: CASSINPGQGNEQFF; CDR3nt: TGTGCCAGTAGTATAAATCCGGGACAGGGAAATGAGCAGTTCTTC
v_gene: TRBV6-6; j_gene: TRBJ1-2; d_gene: NA; abundance: NA; CDR3aa: CASSYSAGGETRVF; CDR3nt: TGTGCCAGCAGTTACTCGGCGGGGGGGGAAACTCGAGTTTTC
v_gene: TRBV7-2; j_gene: TRBJ2-2; d_gene: NA; abundance: NA; CDR3aa: CASSSKTGNTGELFF; CDR3nt: TGTGCCAGCAGCTCAAAAACAGGGAACACCGGGGAGCTGTTTTTT
v_gene: TRBV4-3; j_gene: TRBJ2-4; d_gene: TRBD2; abundance: NA; CDR3aa: CASSHWTSGKNIQYF; CDR3nt: TGCGCCAGCAGCCATTGGACTAGCGGAAAAAACATTCAGTACTTC
v_gene: TRBV6-1; j_gene: TRBJ1-6; d_gene: NA; abundance: NA; CDR3aa: CASSDLRGRGYSPLHF; CDR3nt: TGTGCCAGCAGTGACTTAAGAGGCAGGGGATATTCACCCCTCCACTTT
v_gene: TRBV27; j_gene: TRBJ1-2; d_gene: NA; abundance: NA; CDR3aa: CASSGVNGGYGYTF; CDR3nt: TGTGCCAGCAGCGGAGTAAACGGGGGGTATGGCTACACCTTC
v_gene: TRBV6-5; j_gene: TRBJ2-1; d_gene: TRBD2; abundance: NA; CDR3aa: CASSSAGGYNEQFF; CDR3nt: TGTGCCAGCAGTAGCGCGGGGGGGTACAATGAGCAGTTCTTC
v_gene: TRBV7-2; j_gene: TRBJ1-4; d_gene: NA; abundance: NA; CDR3aa: CASSPRAGAGATNEKLFF; CDR3nt: TGTGCCAGCAGCCCTCGAGCAGGGGCCGGGGCTACTAATGAAAAACTGTTTTTT
v_gene: TRBV18; j_gene: TRBJ1-1; d_gene: TRBD1; abundance: few; CDR3aa: CASSPTGYTEAFF; CDR3nt: TGTGCCAGCTCACCGACAGGGTACACTGAAGCTTTCTTT
v_gene: TRBV13; j_gene: TRBJ2-7; d_gene: NA; abundance: NA; CDR3aa: CASSPRKGGSYEQYF; CDR3nt: TGTGCCAGCAGCCCCCGTAAGGGAGGCTCCTACGAGCAGTACTTC
v_gene: TRBV19; j_gene: TRBJ1-6; d_gene: TRBD1; abundance: NA; CDR3aa: CASGTVNSPLHF; CDR3nt: TGTGCCAGCGGGACAGTGAATTCACCCCTCCACTTT
v_gene: TRBV18; j_gene: TRBJ1-1; d_gene: NA; abundance: NA; CDR3aa: CAGRERGTEAFF; CDR3nt: TGTGCCGGCAGGGAAAGGGGCACTGAAGCTTTCTTT
v_gene: TRBV6-5; j_gene: TRBJ1-1; d_gene: TRBD1; abundance: NA; CDR3aa: CASRRQGLTEAFF; CDR3nt: TGTGCCAGCAGACGACAGGGGTTGACTGAAGCTTTCTTT
v_gene: TRBV18; j_gene: TRBJ1-5; d_gene: NA; abundance: NA; CDR3aa: CASSTDVNQPQHF; CDR3nt: TGTGCCAGCTCAACAGATGTAAATCAGCCCCAGCATTTT
v_gene: TRBV5-1; j_gene: TRBJ2-7; d_gene: TRBD1; abundance: NA; CDR3aa: CASTSGQGGLGQYF; CDR3nt: TGCGCCAGCACCTCGGGACAGGGAGGGTTGGGGCAGTACTTC
v_gene: TRBV7-2; j_gene: TRBJ2-1; d_gene: NA; abundance: NA; CDR3aa: CASSSPDRSNEQFF; CDR3nt: TGTGCCAGCAGCTCACCGGACAGATCCAATGAGCAGTTCTTC
v_gene: TRBV7-9; j_gene: TRBJ2-1; d_gene: TRBD1; abundance: NA; CDR3aa: CASSLGGRGNEQFF; CDR3nt: TGTGCCAGCAGCCTAGGGGGCAGAGGCAATGAGCAGTTCTTC
v_gene: TRBV6-5; j_gene: TRBJ1-5; d_gene: TRBD1; abundance: NA; CDR3aa: CASSYLGQGYQPQHF; CDR3nt: TGTGCCAGCAGTTACCTCGGACAGGGTTATCAGCCCCAGCATTTT
v_gene: TRBV15; j_gene: TRBJ2-5; d_gene: TRBD1; abundance: NA; CDR3aa: CACARTGFSNPETQYF; CDR3nt: TGTGCCTGCGCCCGGACAGGCTTTTCCAACCCCGAGACCCAGTACTTC
v_gene: TRBV2; j_gene: TRBJ1-5; d_gene: NA; abundance: NA; CDR3aa: CASSVIQANQPQHF; CDR3nt: TGTGCCAGCAGTGTGATACAGGCTAATCAGCCCCAGCATTTT
v_gene: TRBV19; j_gene: TRBJ1-3; d_gene: TRBD1; abundance: NA; CDR3aa: CASGTGPGNTIYF; CDR3nt: TGTGCCAGTGGGACAGGGCCTGGAAACACCATATATTTT
v_gene: TRBV20-1; j_gene: TRBJ2-7; d_gene: NA; abundance: once; CDR3aa: CSARDYYAQYF; CDR3nt: TGCAGTGCTAGAGACTACTACGCGCAGTACTTC
v_gene: TRBV10-2; j_gene: TRBJ2-7; d_gene: TRBD2; abundance: NA; CDR3aa: CASRLAGGNYEQYF; CDR3nt: TGCGCCAGCAGGCTAGCGGGGGGGAACTACGAGCAGTACTTC
v_gene: TRBV4-1; j_gene: TRBJ1-2; d_gene: TRBD1; abundance: NA; CDR3aa: CASSQPGQGAWGYTF; CDR3nt: TGCGCCAGCAGCCAACCGGGACAGGGGGCGTGGGGCTACACCTTC
v_gene: TRBV7-9; j_gene: TRBJ2-3; d_gene: NA; abundance: NA; CDR3aa: CASSNAGLTDTQYF; CDR3nt: TGTGCCAGCTCTAACGCGGGACTCACAGATACGCAGTATTTT
v_gene: TRBV9; j_gene: TRBJ1-2; d_gene: TRBD1; abundance: NA; CDR3aa: CASSLGQAVSGYTF; CDR3nt: TGTGCCAGCAGCCTTGGACAGGCGGTTAGTGGCTACACCTTC
v_gene: TRBV10-2; j_gene: TRBJ1-4; d_gene: NA; abundance: few; CDR3aa: CASGQEKLFF; CDR3nt: TGCGCCAGCGGGCAGGAAAAACTGTTTTTT
v_gene: TRBV15; j_gene: TRBJ1-6; d_gene: NA; abundance: NA; CDR3aa: CATSREVRSPLHF; CDR3nt: TGTGCCACCAGCAGAGAGGTGCGTTCACCCCTCCACTTT
v_gene: TRBV7-9; j_gene: TRBJ2-7; d_gene: NA; abundance: NA; CDR3aa: CASSLRLPPYEQYF; CDR3nt: TGTGCCAGCAGCTTGAGGCTCCCTCCCTACGAGCAGTACTTC
v_gene: TRBV27; j_gene: TRBJ1-1; d_gene: NA; abundance: NA; CDR3aa: CASSLGTSMNTEAFF; CDR3nt: TGTGCCAGCAGTCTCGGGACATCCATGAACACTGAAGCTTTCTTT
v_gene: TRBV6-5; j_gene: TRBJ2-5; d_gene: TRBD2; abundance: NA; CDR3aa: CASSYSSLAGAETQYF; CDR3nt: TGTGCCAGCAGTTACTCGAGTCTAGCGGGGGCAGAGACCCAGTACTTC
v_gene: TRBV5-6; j_gene: TRBJ2-3; d_gene: NA; abundance: NA; CDR3aa: CASSLVRDTQYF; CDR3nt: TGTGCCAGCAGCTTGGTTCGAGATACGCAGTATTTT
v_gene: TRBV6-1; j_gene: TRBJ1-4; d_gene: NA; abundance: once; CDR3aa: CASSGDSRKLFF; CDR3nt: TGTGCCAGCAGTGGAGACAGCCGAAAACTGTTTTTT